This is a list of T cell receptor beta chains from one sample in a study of T-cell memory formation after mild COVID-19. TCRdb processed the 5' RACE reads anew with MiXCR; each CDR3 protein has one entry. The table includes more than 400,000 distinct CDR3 sequences, roughly 18% detected once. The sequenced material came from PBMCs or a T cell subset sorted from them (not recorded which). These receptors came from an adult woman who had mild COVID-19 (a few samples of this study predate the infection). Cell type and time point are not known. Each CDR3 is given without its conserved first and last residue. D genes are given only for firm matches.

d_call: TRBD2; j_call: TRBJ2-3; v_call: TRBV6-1; cdr3_aa: ASRALSGGSDTQY
d_call: TRBD2; j_call: TRBJ2-5; v_call: TRBV5-1; cdr3_aa: ASSSGPAGAGETQY
d_call: TRBD1; j_call: TRBJ1-1; v_call: TRBV12-3/TRBV12-4; cdr3_aa: ASIITGVNTEAF
d_call: TRBD1; j_call: TRBJ2-4; v_call: TRBV28; cdr3_aa: ASSLFLTGTAAKNIQY
d_call: .; j_call: TRBJ2-5; v_call: TRBV9; cdr3_aa: ASSVGLVQETQY
d_call: .; j_call: TRBJ1-4; v_call: TRBV12-3/TRBV12-4; cdr3_aa: ATSLTEKLF
d_call: .; j_call: TRBJ2-3; v_call: TRBV29-1; cdr3_aa: SARGGGLPRTDTQY
d_call: TRBD2; j_call: TRBJ2-6; v_call: TRBV11-2; cdr3_aa: ASIQRGLAITLGANVLT
d_call: .; j_call: TRBJ1-2; v_call: TRBV12-3/TRBV12-4; cdr3_aa: ASSPVAEYGYT
d_call: TRBD2; j_call: TRBJ2-7; v_call: TRBV7-8; cdr3_aa: ASRLAGGPSYEQY
d_call: .; j_call: TRBJ2-1; v_call: TRBV27; cdr3_aa: ASRISGTGEQF
d_call: .; j_call: TRBJ2-1; v_call: TRBV4-3; cdr3_aa: ASSQGLYLGPPEDEQF
d_call: .; j_call: TRBJ1-2; v_call: TRBV5-6; cdr3_aa: ASSPGQATYGYT
d_call: .; j_call: TRBJ2-1; v_call: TRBV5-1; cdr3_aa: SSSLDSAAVAQGGQF
d_call: TRBD2; j_call: TRBJ2-7; v_call: TRBV5-1; cdr3_aa: ASSLAAGVSYEQY
d_call: .; j_call: TRBJ2-2; v_call: TRBV12-3/TRBV12-4; cdr3_aa: ASTGGRGSGELF
d_call: TRBD1; j_call: TRBJ2-7; v_call: TRBV14; cdr3_aa: ASSPGQGIFNEQY
d_call: TRBD2; j_call: TRBJ2-3; v_call: TRBV5-1; cdr3_aa: ASSLGAASGSTDTQY
d_call: .; j_call: TRBJ2-2; v_call: TRBV5-5; cdr3_aa: ASSPAYNTGELF